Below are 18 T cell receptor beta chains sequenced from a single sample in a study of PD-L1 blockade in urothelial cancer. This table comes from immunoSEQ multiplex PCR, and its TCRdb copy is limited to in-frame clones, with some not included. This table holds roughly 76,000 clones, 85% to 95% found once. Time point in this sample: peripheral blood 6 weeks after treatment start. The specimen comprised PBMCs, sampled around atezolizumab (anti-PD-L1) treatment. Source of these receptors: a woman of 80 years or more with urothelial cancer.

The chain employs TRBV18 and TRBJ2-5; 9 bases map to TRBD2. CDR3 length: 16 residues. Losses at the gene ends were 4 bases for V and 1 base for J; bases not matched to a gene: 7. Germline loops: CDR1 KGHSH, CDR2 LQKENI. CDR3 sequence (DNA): TGTGCCAGCTCACGGCTACTAGCGGGCTCCCAAGAGACCCAGTACTTC. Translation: CASSRLLAGSQETQYF.

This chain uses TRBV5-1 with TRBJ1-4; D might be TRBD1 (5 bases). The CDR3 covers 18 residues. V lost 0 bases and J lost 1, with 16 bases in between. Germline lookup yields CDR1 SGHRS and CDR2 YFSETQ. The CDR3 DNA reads TGCGCCAGCAGCTTGGAGAGATGGGACGGGGGAACTAATGAAAAACTGTTTTTT. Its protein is CASSLERWDGGTNEKLFF.

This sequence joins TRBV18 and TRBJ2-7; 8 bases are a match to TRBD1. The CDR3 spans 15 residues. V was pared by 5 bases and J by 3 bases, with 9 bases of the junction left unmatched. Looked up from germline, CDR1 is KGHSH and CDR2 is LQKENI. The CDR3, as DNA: TGTGCCAGCTCATTGGGGCAGGGGGCCAACTACGAGCAGTACTTC. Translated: CASSLGQGANYEQYF.

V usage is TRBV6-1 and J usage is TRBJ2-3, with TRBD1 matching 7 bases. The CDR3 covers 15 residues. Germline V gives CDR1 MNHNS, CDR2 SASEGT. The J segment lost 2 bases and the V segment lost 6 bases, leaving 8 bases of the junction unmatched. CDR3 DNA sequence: TGTGCCAGCAGGTCGTCCGGACAGGCCACAGATACGCAGTATTTT. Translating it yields CASRSSGQATDTQYF.

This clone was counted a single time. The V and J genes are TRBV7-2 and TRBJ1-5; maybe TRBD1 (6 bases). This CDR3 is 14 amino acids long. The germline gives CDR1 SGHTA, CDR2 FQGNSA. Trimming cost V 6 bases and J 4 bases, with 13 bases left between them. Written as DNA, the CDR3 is TGTGCCAGCAGTTACAGGGATCGGAATCAGCCCCAGCATTTT. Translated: CASSYRDRNQPQHF.

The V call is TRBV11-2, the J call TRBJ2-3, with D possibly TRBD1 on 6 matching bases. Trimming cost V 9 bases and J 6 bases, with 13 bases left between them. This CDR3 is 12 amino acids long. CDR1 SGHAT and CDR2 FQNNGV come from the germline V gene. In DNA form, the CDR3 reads TGTGCCAGTGCGGCAGGGGCCGATACGCAGTATTTT. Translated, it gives CASAAGADTQYF.

CDR3 protein: CASSQDPSGSVYEQYF. The CDR3 DNA sequence: TGCGCCAGCAGCCAAGATCCGAGCGGGAGTGTCTACGAGCAGTACTTC. The J gene is TRBJ2-7, the V gene TRBV4-1, with 8 bases aligning to TRBD2. Germline CDR1 is MGHRA and CDR2 is YSYEKL. The CDR3 has 16 residues. The J segment lost 3 bases and the V segment lost 0 bases, leaving 7 bases of the junction unmatched.

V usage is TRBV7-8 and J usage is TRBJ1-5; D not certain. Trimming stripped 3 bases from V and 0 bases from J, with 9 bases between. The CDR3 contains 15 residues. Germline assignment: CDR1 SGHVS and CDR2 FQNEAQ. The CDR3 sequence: CASSLTTYSNQPQHF. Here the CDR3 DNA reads TGTGCCAGCAGCTTGACAACCTATAGCAATCAGCCCCAGCATTTT.

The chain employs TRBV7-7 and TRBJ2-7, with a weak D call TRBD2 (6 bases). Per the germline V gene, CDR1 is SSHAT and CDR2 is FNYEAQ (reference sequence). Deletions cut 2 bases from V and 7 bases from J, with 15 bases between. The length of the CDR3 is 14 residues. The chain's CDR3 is CASSLSWGVGEQYF. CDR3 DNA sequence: TGTGCCAGCAGCTTAAGTTGGGGGGTTGGAGAGCAGTACTTC.

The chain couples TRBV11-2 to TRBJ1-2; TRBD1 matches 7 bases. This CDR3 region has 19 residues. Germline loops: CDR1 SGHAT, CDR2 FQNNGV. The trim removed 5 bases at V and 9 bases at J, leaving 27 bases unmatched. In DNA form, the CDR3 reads TGTGCCAGCAGCGGACACCGAGGGACAGAAGAGTCTCTATGGATGAGCTACACCTTC. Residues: CASSGHRGTEESLWMSYTF.

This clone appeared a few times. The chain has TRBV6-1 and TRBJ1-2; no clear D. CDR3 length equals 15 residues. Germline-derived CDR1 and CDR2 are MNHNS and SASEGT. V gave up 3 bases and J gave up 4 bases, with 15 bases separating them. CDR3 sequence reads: CASSDPIGLTYGYTF. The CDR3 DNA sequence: TGTGCCAGCAGTGACCCAATTGGACTCACCTATGGCTACACCTTC.

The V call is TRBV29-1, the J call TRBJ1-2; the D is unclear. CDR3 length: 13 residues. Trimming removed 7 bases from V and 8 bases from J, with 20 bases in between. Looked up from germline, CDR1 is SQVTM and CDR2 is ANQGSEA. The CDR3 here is CSAPRSRFGGYTF. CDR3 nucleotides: TGCAGCGCCCCCCGGTCCAGGTTTGGCGGCTACACCTTC.

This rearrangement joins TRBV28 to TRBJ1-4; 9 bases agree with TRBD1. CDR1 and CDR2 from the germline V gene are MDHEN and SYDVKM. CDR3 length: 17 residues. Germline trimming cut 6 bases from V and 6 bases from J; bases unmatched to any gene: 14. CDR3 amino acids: CASRGDRAGFGHEKLFF. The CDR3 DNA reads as TGTGCCAGCAGAGGGGACAGGGCGGGTTTCGGTCATGAAAAACTGTTTTTT. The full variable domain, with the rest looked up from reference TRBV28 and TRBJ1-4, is DVKVTQSSRYLVKRTGEKVFLECVQDMDHENMFWYRQDPGLGLRLIYFSYDVKMKEKGDIPEGYSVSREKKERFSLILESASTNQTSMYLCASRGDRAGFGHEKLFFGSGTQLSVL.

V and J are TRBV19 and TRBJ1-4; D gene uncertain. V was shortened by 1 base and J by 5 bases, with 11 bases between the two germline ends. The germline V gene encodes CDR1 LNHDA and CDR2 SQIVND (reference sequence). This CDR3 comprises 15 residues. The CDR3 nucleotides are TGTGCCAGTAGTATAGTAGGCTTGGAGAATGAAAAACTGTTTTTT. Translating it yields CASSIVGLENEKLFF.

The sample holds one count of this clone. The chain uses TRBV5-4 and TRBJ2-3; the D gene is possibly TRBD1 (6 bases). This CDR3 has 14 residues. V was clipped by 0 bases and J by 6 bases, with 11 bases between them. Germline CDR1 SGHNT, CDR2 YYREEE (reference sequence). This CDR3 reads CASSLGTAPDTQYF. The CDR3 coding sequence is TGTGCCAGCAGCTTGGGGACAGCCCCCGATACGCAGTATTTT.

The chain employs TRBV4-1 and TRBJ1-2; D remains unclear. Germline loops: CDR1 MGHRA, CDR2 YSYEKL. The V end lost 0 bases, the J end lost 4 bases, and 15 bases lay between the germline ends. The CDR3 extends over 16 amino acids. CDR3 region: CASSQEWVGRLYGYTF. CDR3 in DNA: TGCGCCAGCAGCCAAGAATGGGTGGGCAGGCTCTATGGCTACACCTTC.

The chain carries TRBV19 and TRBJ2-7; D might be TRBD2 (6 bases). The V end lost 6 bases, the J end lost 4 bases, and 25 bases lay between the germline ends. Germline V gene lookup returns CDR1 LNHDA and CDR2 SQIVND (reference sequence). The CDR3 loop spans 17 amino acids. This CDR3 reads CASRRVAVSNVPYEQYF. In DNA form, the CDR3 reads TGTGCCAGTAGAAGGGTAGCGGTTTCGAATGTGCCGTACGAGCAGTACTTC. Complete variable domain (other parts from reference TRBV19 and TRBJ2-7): DGGITQSPKYLFRKEGQNVTLSCEQNLNHDAMYWYRQDPGQGLRLIYYSQIVNDFQKGDIAEGYSVSREKKESFPLTVTSAQKNPTAFYLCASRRVAVSNVPYEQYFGPGTRLTVT.

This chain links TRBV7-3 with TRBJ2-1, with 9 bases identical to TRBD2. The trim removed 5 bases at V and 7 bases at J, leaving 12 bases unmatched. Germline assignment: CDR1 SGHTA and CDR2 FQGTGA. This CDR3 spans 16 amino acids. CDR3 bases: TGTGCCAGCAGCCTAGGTCCTAGCGGGATCAAGAATGAGCAGTTCTTC. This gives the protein CASSLGPSGIKNEQFF. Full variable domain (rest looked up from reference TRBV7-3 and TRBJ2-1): GAGVSQTPSNKVTEKGKYVELRCDPISGHTALYWYRQSLGQGPEFLIYFQGTGAADDSGLPNDRFFAVRPEGSVSTLKIQRTERGDSAVYLCASSLGPSGIKNEQFFGPGTRLTVL.